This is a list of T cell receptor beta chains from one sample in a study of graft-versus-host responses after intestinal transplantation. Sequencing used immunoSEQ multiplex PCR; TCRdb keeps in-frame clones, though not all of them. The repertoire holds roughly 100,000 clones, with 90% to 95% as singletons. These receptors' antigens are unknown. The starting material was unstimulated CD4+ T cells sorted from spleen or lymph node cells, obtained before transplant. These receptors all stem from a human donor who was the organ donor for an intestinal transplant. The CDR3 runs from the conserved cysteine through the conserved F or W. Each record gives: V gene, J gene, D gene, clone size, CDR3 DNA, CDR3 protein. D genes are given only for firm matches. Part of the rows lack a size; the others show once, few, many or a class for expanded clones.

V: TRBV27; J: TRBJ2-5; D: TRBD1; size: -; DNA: TGTGCCAGCAGTTTATCGTGGACAGGACAAGAGACCCAGTACTTC; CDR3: CASSLSWTGQETQYF
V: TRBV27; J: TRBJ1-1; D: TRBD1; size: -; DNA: TGTGCCAGCAGTCGCCGGGACAGGGCTGAAGCTTTCTTT; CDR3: CASSRRDRAEAFF
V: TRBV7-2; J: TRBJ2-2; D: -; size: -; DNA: TGTGCCAGCAGCTCCGACCCGAGGAGAACCGGGGAGCTGTTTTTT; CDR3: CASSSDPRRTGELFF
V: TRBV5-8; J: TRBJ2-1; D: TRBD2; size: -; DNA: TGTGCCAGCAGCCCTCCGGGGGGCTACAATGAGCAGTTCTTC; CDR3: CASSPPGGYNEQFF
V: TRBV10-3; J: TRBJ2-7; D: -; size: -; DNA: TGTGCCATCTCCCAGGGGGGCCCACTGTCCGAGCAGTACTTC; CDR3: CAISQGGPLSEQYF
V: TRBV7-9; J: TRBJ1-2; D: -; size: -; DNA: TGTGCCAGCAGCTTGACCATCGGGGAGAAGTATGGCTACACCTTC; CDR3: CASSLTIGEKYGYTF
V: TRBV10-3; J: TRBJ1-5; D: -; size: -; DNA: TGTGCCATCAGTGAGTCGGAGGGGAGCAATCAGCCCCAGCATTTT; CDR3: CAISESEGSNQPQHF
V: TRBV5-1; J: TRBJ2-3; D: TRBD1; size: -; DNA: TGCGCCAGCAGCTTGGCCAGGGGGCGCACAGATACGCAGTATTTT; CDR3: CASSLARGRTDTQYF
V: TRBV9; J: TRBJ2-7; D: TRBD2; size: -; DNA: TGTGCCAGCAGCGGCCACGAAATAGCGGGGAAAAGCTCCTACGAGCAGTACTTC; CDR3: CASSGHEIAGKSSYEQYF
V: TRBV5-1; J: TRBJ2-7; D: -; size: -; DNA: TGCGCCAGCAGCTTCGACTGGATCTACGAGCAGTACTTC; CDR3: CASSFDWIYEQYF
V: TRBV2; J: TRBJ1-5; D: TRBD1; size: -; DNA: TGTGCCAGCAGTCTGGGCCGGGACAGAGATAGCAATCAGCCCCAGCATTTT; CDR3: CASSLGRDRDSNQPQHF
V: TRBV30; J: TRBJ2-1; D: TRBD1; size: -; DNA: TGTGCCTGGAGCCCTGGGACAGGGGGAGGGAATGAGCAGTTCTTC; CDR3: CAWSPGTGGGNEQFF
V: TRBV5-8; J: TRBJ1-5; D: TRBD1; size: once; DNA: TGTGCCAGCAGCTTGGGACAGGGGCTTTATAGCAATCAGCCCCAGCATTTT; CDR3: CASSLGQGLYSNQPQHF
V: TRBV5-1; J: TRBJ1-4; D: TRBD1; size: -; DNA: TGCGCCAGCAGCTTGACAGGACAGGGATCGACTAATGAAAAACTGTTTTTT; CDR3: CASSLTGQGSTNEKLFF
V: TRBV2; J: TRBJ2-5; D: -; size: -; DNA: TGTGCCAGCACCCCTCAGGGTGAGGAGACCCAGTACTTC; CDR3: CASTPQGEETQYF
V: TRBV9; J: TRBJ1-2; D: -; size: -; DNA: TGTGCCAGCAGCGTAGGCAGTTCGCGGGGCTACACCTTC; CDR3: CASSVGSSRGYTF
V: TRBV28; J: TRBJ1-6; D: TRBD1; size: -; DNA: TGTGCCAGCCGCAGGGACAGGGTCAATTCACCCCTCCACTTT; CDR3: CASRRDRVNSPLHF
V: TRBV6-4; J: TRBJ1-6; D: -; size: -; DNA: TGTGCCAGCAGTCCGAGCTCCTATAATTCACCCCTCCACTTT; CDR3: CASSPSSYNSPLHF
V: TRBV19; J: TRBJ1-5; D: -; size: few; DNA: TGTGCCAGTAGTATAGGCAGCCCACAGGGCAATCAGCCCCAGCATTTT; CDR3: CASSIGSPQGNQPQHF
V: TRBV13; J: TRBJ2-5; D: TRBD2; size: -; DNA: TGTGCCAGTTTCAGGCGGGGGGGGAGAGAGACCCAGTACTTC; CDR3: CASFRRGGRETQYF
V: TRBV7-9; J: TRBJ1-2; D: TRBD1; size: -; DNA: TGTGCCAGCAGCCGCGGACAGGGGGGAGGCTATGGCTACACCTTC; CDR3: CASSRGQGGGYGYTF
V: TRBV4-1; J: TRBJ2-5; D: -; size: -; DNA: TGCGCCAGCAGCCAAGAGCCGGGTGGAGAGACCCAGTACTTC; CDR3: CASSQEPGGETQYF
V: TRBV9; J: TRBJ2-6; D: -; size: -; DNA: TGTGCCAGCAGCCCACTTGGGGCCAACGTCCTGACTTTC; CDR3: CASSPLGANVLTF
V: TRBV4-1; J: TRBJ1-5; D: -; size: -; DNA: TGCGCCAGCAGCCAAGGACTGATCAATCAGCCCCAGCATTTT; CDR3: CASSQGLINQPQHF
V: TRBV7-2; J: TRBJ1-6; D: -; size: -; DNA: TGTGCCAGCAGCATAATTTCGCAGGGGTCTTCACCCCTCCACTTT; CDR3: CASSIISQGSSPLHF
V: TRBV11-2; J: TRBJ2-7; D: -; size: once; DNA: TGTGCCAGCAGCTTAGGTCGGGGGGCGAGAAACGAGCAGTACTTC; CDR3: CASSLGRGARNEQYF
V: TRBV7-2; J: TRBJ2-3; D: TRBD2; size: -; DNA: TGTGCCAGCAGCTTGTCGACTAGCGGCCTGACTTATACGCAGTATTTT; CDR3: CASSLSTSGLTYTQYF
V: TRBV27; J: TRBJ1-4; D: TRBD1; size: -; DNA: TGTGCCAGTAAGAACACCGGGACAGGGGGGAGAAAACTGTTTTTT; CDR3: CASKNTGTGGRKLFF
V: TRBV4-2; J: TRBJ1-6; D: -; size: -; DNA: TGTGCCAGCAGCTTGTTTGGAGCGAATAATTCACCCCTCCACTTT; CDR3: CASSLFGANNSPLHF
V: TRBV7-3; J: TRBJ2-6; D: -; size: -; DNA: TGTGCCAGCAGCTCAGGGCCTCCAGGGTCTGGGGCCAACGTCCTGACTTTC; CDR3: CASSSGPPGSGANVLTF
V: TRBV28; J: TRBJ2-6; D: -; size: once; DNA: TGTGCCAGCAGGCCAACAAGCTCTGGGGCCAACGTCCTGACTTTC; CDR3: CASRPTSSGANVLTF
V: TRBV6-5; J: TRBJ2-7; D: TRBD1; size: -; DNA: TGTGCCAGCAGTAAGACAGGGGGGGCGTACGAGCAGTACTTC; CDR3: CASSKTGGAYEQYF
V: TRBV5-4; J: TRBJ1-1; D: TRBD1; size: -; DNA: TGTGCCAGCAGCTTGGGCGACAGGGGTATTTTGGCTTTCTTT; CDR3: CASSLGDRGILAFF
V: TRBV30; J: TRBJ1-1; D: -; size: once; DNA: TGTGCCTGGAGTGGAGTGGTGAACACTGAAGCTTTCTTT; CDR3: CAWSGVVNTEAFF
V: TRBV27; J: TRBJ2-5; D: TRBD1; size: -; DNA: TGTGCCAGCAGTTTATTACCCCCCATGGGACAGGGAAAGACCCAGTACTTC; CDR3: CASSLLPPMGQGKTQYF
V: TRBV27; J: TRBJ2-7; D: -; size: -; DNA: TGTGCCAGCAGTTTTAGGGGGGGAGGGTTGGACGAGCAGTACTTC; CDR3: CASSFRGGGLDEQYF
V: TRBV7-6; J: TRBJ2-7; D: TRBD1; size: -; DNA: TGTGCCAGCAGCCTCGACAGGGTAAAGGAGCAGTACTTC; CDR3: CASSLDRVKEQYF
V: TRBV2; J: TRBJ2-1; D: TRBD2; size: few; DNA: TGTGCCAGCAGTGTGGAGCGGGGGGCATACAATGAGCAGTTCTTC; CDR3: CASSVERGAYNEQFF
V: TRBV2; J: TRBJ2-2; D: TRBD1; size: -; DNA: TGTGCCAGCAGGTTGGACAGGGGGACCGGGGAGCTGTTTTTT; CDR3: CASRLDRGTGELFF
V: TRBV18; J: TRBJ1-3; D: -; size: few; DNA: TGTGCCAGCTCCCTGGACGGGGTGGCTGGAAACACCATATATTTT; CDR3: CASSLDGVAGNTIYF
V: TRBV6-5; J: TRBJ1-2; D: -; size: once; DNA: TGTGCCAGCAGTTACCTCCCCGTCCAGCAGGCCTATGGCTACACCTTC; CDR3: CASSYLPVQQAYGYTF
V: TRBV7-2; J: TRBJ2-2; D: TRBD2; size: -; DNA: TGTGCCAGCAGCTTAGAACCCCAGCGGGGGGCCGGGGAGCTGTTTTTT; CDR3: CASSLEPQRGAGELFF
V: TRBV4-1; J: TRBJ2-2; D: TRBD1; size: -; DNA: TGCGCCAGCAGCCAAGATGACAGGGCGGGCGGGGAGCTGTTTTTT; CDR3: CASSQDDRAGGELFF
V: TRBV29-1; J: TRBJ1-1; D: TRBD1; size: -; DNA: TGCAGCGTCGACAGGGCCATGAACACTGAAGCTTTCTTT; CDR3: CSVDRAMNTEAFF
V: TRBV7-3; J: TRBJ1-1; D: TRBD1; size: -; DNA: TGTGCCAGCAGACCCGCAGGGGGGAACACTGAAGCTTTCTTT; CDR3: CASRPAGGNTEAFF